The rows below give T cell receptor beta chains drawn from one sample of a study of T cells in Graves' hyperthyroidism and ophthalmopathy. TCRdb re-called the multiplex PCR reads with MiXCR, one entry per CDR3 protein. The sample includes 660,000 or so distinct CDR3 sequences, around 20% seen only once; the top ten take 34%. What was sequenced was blood. The receptors derive from a young man with Graves' ophthalmopathy. Both conserved end residues are part of each CDR3. The size field is filled for only some rows; it gives once, few, many or a size class.

clone_size	v_call	j_call	cdr3_aa
few	TRBV10-3	TRBJ2-1	CAISESGQGRNEQFF
-	TRBV28	TRBJ2-1	CASSNHGGSPYNEQFF
few	TRBV10-3	TRBJ2-7	CAISERDTYEQYF
-	TRBV5-1	TRBJ2-3	CASSLGSGSGIVDTQYF
-	TRBV5-8	TRBJ2-2	CASSLVLFRGTGELFF
few	TRBV12-3/TRBV12-4	TRBJ2-5	CASRRAIQETQYF
few	TRBV30	TRBJ2-7	CAWSTGTLSYEQYF
few	TRBV19	TRBJ1-1	CASSITSTASNTEAFF
many	TRBV18	TRBJ1-3	CASSPPTNTIYF
-	TRBV19	TRBJ1-5	CASTDGKPQHF
-	TRBV7-2	TRBJ2-1	CASSLMTSGNNEQFF
-	TRBV5-4	TRBJ2-5	CASSFDTGGRETQYF
-	TRBV11-2	TRBJ2-7	CASSSHERPYEQYF
many	TRBV28	TRBJ2-1	CASTGLVNHNEQFF
few	TRBV28	TRBJ2-7	CASSSGQALTYEQYF
-	TRBV7-9	TRBJ2-1	CASSPETGTSGYNEQFF
few	TRBV9	TRBJ2-1	CASSVGTITYNEQFF
-	TRBV19	TRBJ2-1	CASTQGGGPYNEQFF
-	TRBV24-1	TRBJ2-3	CATSEQGTDTQYF
-	TRBV20-1	TRBJ2-4	CSARDKLGGDTLAKNIQYF
few	TRBV7-9	TRBJ2-1	CASSLGLAGDGEQFF
-	TRBV6-1	TRBJ1-4	CASRDGRGLSEKLFF